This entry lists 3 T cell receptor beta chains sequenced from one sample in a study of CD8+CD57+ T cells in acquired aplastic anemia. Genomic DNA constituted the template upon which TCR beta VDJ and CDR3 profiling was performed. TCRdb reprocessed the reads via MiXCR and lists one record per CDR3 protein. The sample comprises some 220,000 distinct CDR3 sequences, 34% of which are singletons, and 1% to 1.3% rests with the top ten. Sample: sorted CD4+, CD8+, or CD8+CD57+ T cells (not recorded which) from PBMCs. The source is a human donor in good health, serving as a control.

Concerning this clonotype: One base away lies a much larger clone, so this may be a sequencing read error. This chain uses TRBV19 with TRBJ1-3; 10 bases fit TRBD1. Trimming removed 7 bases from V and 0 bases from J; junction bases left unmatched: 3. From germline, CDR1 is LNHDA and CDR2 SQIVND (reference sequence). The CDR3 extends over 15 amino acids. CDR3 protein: CASTRQGASGNTIYF. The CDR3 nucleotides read TGTGCCAGTACCCGACAGGGGGCCTCTGGAAACACCATATATTTT.

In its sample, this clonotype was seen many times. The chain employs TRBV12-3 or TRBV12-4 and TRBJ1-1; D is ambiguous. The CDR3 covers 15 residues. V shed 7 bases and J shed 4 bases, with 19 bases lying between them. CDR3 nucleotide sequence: TGTGCCAGCACCTCGAGGTCGGGGTGGGCCACTGAAGCTTTCTTT. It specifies CASTSRSGWATEAFF.

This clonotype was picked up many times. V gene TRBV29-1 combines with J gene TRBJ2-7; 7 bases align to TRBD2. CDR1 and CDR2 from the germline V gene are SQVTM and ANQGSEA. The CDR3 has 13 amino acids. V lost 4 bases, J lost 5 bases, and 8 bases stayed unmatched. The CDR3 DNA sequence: TGCAGCGTTGGCGGGGGTCCTTGGGACGAGCAGTACTTC. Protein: CSVGGGPWDEQYF.